This T cell receptor (beta chain) was observed in a study of CD8+ T cells in alopecia areata. Whole-study context: Treatment ran 6 to 18 months, with 6 months of follow-up afterward. Findings and caveats of the study: Higher clonality than in normal scalp was seen in lesional scalp, especially alopecia totalis/universalis.

Germline-derived CDR1 and CDR2 are MDHEN and SYDVKM. The CDR3 contains 16 residues. V lost 5 bases, J lost 1 base, and 15 bases lay in between. Samples from alopecia areata patients were lesional scalp punch biopsies and peripheral blood. Following extraction, RNA underwent reverse transcription to cDNA, which served as the sequencing template. Profiled with immunoSEQ multiplex PCR; TCRdb holds only in-frame clones, not every one. The repertoire holds 110,000 or so clones, with less than 45% as singletons. Comments on this clone: Its antigen is unknown.

What was sequenced was CD4+ T cells sorted from blood. The receptor was derived from a human donor with alopecia areata. The J gene is TRBJ1-5, the V gene TRBV28, with D uncertain. The CDR3 nucleotides are TGTGCCAGCAGTCCGCGGAACCGAGGCAGCAATCAGCCCCAGCATTTT. Protein product: CASSPRNRGSNQPQHF.